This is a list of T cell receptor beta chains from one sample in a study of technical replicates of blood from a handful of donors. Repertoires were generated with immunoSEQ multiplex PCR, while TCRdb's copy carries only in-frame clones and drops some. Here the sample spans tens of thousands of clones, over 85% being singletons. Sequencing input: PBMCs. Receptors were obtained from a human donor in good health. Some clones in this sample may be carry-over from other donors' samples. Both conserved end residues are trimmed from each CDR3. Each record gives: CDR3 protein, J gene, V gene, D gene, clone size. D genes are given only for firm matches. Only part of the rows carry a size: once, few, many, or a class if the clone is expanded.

ASRDTSTNEKLF TRBJ1-4 TRBV2 . .
ASRPGSGNTIY TRBJ1-3 TRBV6-6 . .
ASSWAEGIGYEQY TRBJ2-7 TRBV6-5 . .
ASRSGLAGEDTQY TRBJ2-3 TRBV19 TRBD2 .
ASRSSGAASYEQY TRBJ2-7 TRBV28 TRBD2 .
ASQGLGTQY TRBJ2-3 TRBV2 . .
AWSQGEAYEQY TRBJ2-7 TRBV30 TRBD1 .
ASSRGGIPPGPQH TRBJ1-5 TRBV7-2 . .
SAAANYGYT TRBJ1-2 TRBV20-1 . once
ASSPGVWDSDENIQY TRBJ2-4 TRBV4-1 . .
ASGGGVPYYEQY TRBJ2-7 TRBV19 . once
ASSVGRNTEAF TRBJ1-1 TRBV9 . .
ASSLGVLRGGQYTQY TRBJ2-3 TRBV14 TRBD2 .
VTHQSSYEQY TRBJ2-7 TRBV28 . .
ASSQDKQGYGYT TRBJ1-2 TRBV4-3 . .
ASSPQARTGGYGYT TRBJ1-2 TRBV4-1 TRBD1 .
ASSDQGVSTSTDTQY TRBJ2-3 TRBV28 TRBD1 once
ASSFTRGEAF TRBJ1-1 TRBV27 . .
ASTHDEGTEAF TRBJ1-1 TRBV6-1 . .
ASSSDRGRAF TRBJ1-1 TRBV5-1 TRBD1 .
ASTSGTSGSQETQY TRBJ2-5 TRBV27 TRBD2 .
ASRDRGGNQPQH TRBJ1-5 TRBV21-1 . .
SASKSYEQF TRBJ2-1 TRBV20-1 . .
ASSLTSGRDQETQY TRBJ2-5 TRBV7-9 . .
ASSNRSSYEQY TRBJ2-7 TRBV7-9 . .
ASSIQGNTEAF TRBJ1-1 TRBV5-1 . .
ASSLRQAETQY TRBJ2-5 TRBV2 . few
AISGDRGRVPLH TRBJ1-6 TRBV10-3 TRBD1 once
ASSTSGQGSRGGANVLT TRBJ2-6 TRBV19 TRBD1 .
ASSLYTDTQY TRBJ2-3 TRBV7-6 . .
ASSPGLADTGELF TRBJ2-2 TRBV4-2 TRBD2 few
ASSLGVRGSSYNEQF TRBJ2-1 TRBV7-6 . .
ASSSTMTGDQPQH TRBJ1-5 TRBV5-6 TRBD1 .
SVPWTGNTEAF TRBJ1-1 TRBV29-1 TRBD1 .
ASSLYKGTGGKVGYT TRBJ1-2 TRBV7-9 TRBD1 .
ASTQQGAGEQY TRBJ2-7 TRBV6-5 TRBD1 .
ASRATLAVNEQF TRBJ2-1 TRBV6-1 TRBD2 .
ASSVGLGTGELF TRBJ2-2 TRBV9 . .
ASSREAPNTEAF TRBJ1-1 TRBV27 . few
ASWGLAGEILGELF TRBJ2-2 TRBV6-6 TRBD2 .
AWGGQGNYGYT TRBJ1-2 TRBV30 TRBD1 .
ASSPTGWVTEAF TRBJ1-1 TRBV18 TRBD1 .
ASSLGLAGVNEQF TRBJ2-1 TRBV7-3 TRBD2 .
ASRMVQGKNIQY TRBJ2-4 TRBV2 . .
ASSLWGDEQF TRBJ2-1 TRBV13 . once
ASSQGAGGLTGELF TRBJ2-2 TRBV4-2 TRBD1 .
ASSLARWTSGTTYEQY TRBJ2-7 TRBV7-2 TRBD2 .
ASSFRQGGAYGYT TRBJ1-2 TRBV27 TRBD1 .
ATSRQGGKAF TRBJ1-1 TRBV15 . .